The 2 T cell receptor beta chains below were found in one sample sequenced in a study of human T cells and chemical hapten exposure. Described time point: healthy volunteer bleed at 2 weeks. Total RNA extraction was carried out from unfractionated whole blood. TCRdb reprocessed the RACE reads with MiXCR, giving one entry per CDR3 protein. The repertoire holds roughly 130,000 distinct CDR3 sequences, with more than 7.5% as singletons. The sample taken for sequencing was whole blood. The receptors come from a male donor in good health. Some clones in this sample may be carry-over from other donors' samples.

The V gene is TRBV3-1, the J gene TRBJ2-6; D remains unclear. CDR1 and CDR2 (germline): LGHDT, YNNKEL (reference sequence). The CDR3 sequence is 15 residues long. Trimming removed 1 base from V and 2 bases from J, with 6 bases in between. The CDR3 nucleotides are TGTGCCAGCAGCCAAGGAGTCCCTGGGGCCAACGTCCTGACTTTC. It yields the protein CASSQGVPGANVLTF.

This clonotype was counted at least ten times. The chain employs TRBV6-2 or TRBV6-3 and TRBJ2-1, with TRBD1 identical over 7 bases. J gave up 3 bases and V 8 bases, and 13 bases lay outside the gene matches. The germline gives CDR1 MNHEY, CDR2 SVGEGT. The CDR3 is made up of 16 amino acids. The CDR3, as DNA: TGTGCCAGCCATACCCCGTGGGGGACAGTCTACAATGAGCAGTTCTTC. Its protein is CASHTPWGTVYNEQFF.